These T cell receptor beta chains were read from a single sample in a study of molecular identifiers for immune sequencing clone quantification. MiXCR, run by TCRdb on the PCR reads, gives a single entry per CDR3 protein. The data contain under 85,000 distinct CDR3 sequences, less than 20% of them singletons. The material sequenced was naive CD8+ T cells from blood, with Jurkat cell RNA spiked in. Receptors were obtained from a human donor in good health. Some libraries in this study had Jurkat cell RNA spiked in. CDR3s include the opening cysteine and the closing phenylalanine or tryptophan. Each record gives: V gene, D gene, clone size, J gene, CDR3 protein, CDR3 DNA. D genes are given only for firm matches. Expanded clones are given a class, and other clones once, few, many or no size at all.

>TRBV5-1|TRBD1|many|TRBJ2-7
CASSLTLDRVSGERSYEQYF
TGCGCCAGCAGCTTGACCCTGGACAGGGTATCGGGCGAAAGATCCTACGAGCAGTACTTC
>TRBV7-8|.|.|TRBJ2-4
CASSSEGRQCF
TGTGCCAGCAGCTCAGAGGGCCGCCAGTGCTTC
>TRBV5-1|.|many|TRBJ2-1
CASSLALTGENEQFF
TGCGCCAGCAGCTTGGCACTAACGGGAGAGAATGAGCAGTTCTTC
>TRBV20-1|TRBD2|.|TRBJ2-7
CSATLAGVFFSIGQYF
TGCAGTGCTACGCTAGCGGGAGTTTTCTTTTCGATCGGGCAGTACTTC
>TRBV5-6|TRBD2|.|TRBJ2-3
CASSLGGGPTDTQCF
TGTGCCAGCAGCTTGGGGGGGGGTCCGACAGATACGCAGTGTTTT
>TRBV2|.|many|TRBJ2-7
CASSEVPGTSYEQYF
TGTGCCAGCAGTGAAGTGCCAGGGACTTCGTACGAGCAGTACTTC
>TRBV19|.|many|TRBJ1-1
CASSIALGSTEAFF
TGTGCCAGTAGTATCGCCCTGGGGAGCACTGAAGCTTTCTTT
>TRBV12-3/TRBV12-4|.|.|TRBJ2-5
CASSKLEGGPQETQYF
TGTGCCAGCAGTAAGTTGGAGGGGGGTCCGCAAGAGACCCAGTACTTC
>TRBV28|TRBD2|many|TRBJ2-7
CASSYGTTYEQYF
TGTGCCAGCAGTTACGGGACTACCTACGAGCAGTACTTC
>TRBV29-1|.|many|TRBJ2-1
CSVPKKSSYNEQFF
TGCAGCGTTCCGAAAAAAAGCTCCTACAATGAGCAGTTCTTC
>TRBV23-1|TRBD1|many|TRBJ1-1
CASSPPGQGEMNTEAFF
TGCGCCAGCAGTCCCCCTGGGCAGGGGGAGATGAACACTGAAGCTTTCTTT
>TRBV4-1|TRBD2|many|TRBJ2-5
CASSPGLAQETQYF
TGCGCCAGCAGCCCGGGACTAGCGCAAGAGACCCAGTACTTC
>TRBV10-2|.|many|TRBJ1-2
CASRDSNYGYTF
TGCGCCAGCAGGGACAGTAACTATGGCTACACCTTC
>TRBV28|TRBD2|many|TRBJ2-3
CASSPAGGEDTQYF
TGTGCCAGCAGTCCGGCGGGGGGCGAGGATACGCAGTATTTT
>TRBV7-9|TRBD2|many|TRBJ2-3
CASSYTSGNTDTQYF
TGTGCCAGCAGCTATACTAGCGGGAACACAGATACGCAGTATTTT
>TRBV4-2|TRBD2|.|TRBJ2-7
CASSQERLAGDEQYF
TGTGCCAGCAGCCAAGAGAGACTAGCGGGAGACGAGCAGTACTTC
>TRBV6-5|TRBD1|many|TRBJ2-7
CASSYSTGGDEQYF
TGTGCCAGCAGTTACTCTACAGGGGGCGACGAGCAGTACTTC
>TRBV4-1|TRBD1|medium-sized|TRBJ1-5
CASSQGTGVNQPQHF
TGCGCCAGCAGCCAAGGGACAGGGGTCAATCAGCCCCAGCATTTT